This T cell receptor (beta chain) comes out of a study of T cell responses to AZD1222 COVID-19 vaccine. Note on this clone: Its antigen is not known.

Whole-study results and caveats: Spike regions recognized by vaccine-associated CD4 TCRs spanned the protein, led by 160-218 and 743-854. At baseline, just a handful of AZD1222 recipients tested seropositive. Spike-specific TCR repertoires showed rising breadth and depth after two AZD1222 doses.

The method was immunoSEQ multiplex PCR; TCRdb's version includes in-frame clones alone and lacks a portion of them. The sample lists 100,000 to 150,000 clones; 91% were seen once. The CDR3 runs to 16 residues. In germline, CDR1 is LNHDA, CDR2 SQIVND (reference sequence). Between the trimmed V and J ends, which lost 3 bases and 1 base, there was a span of 13 bases. This chain connects TRBV19 to TRBJ1-5; TRBD1 might be the D (5 bases). The sample here was peripheral blood, taken on day 0 of AZD1222 vaccination. The source of this sequence is an adult in good health. In DNA, the CDR3 is TGTGCCAGTAGTATCCGGATAGAGGGGAGCAATCAGCCCCAGCATTTT. Encoded protein: CASSIRIEGSNQPQHF.